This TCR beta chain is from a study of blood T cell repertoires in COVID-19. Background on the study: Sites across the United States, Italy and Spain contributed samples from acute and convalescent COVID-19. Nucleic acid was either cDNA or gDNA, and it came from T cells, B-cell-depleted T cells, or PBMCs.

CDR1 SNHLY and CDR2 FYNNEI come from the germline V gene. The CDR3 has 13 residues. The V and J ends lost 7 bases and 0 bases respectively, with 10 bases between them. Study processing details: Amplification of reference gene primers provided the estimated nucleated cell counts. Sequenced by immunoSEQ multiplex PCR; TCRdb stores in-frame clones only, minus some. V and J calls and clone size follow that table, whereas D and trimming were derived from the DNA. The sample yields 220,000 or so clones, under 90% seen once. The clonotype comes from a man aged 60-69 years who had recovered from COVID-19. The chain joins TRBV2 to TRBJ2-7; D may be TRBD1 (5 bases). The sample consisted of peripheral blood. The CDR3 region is CASIATGSYEQYF. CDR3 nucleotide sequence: TGTGCCAGCATTGCTACAGGCTCCTACGAGCAGTACTTC.